One sample yielded the 23 T cell receptor beta chains listed below, sequenced in a study of T cells in tuberculosis. Stated time point: new active TB diagnosis, blood taken before or within 7 days of starting treatment. The table came from immunoSEQ multiplex PCR; TCRdb's copy has only in-frame clones and leaves some out. The sample gives fewer than 55,000 clones, about 95% of which show up once; about 1.5% is in the top ten. Sequencing used PBMCs, obtained at tuberculosis diagnosis. The receptors derive from an adult with tuberculosis.

V and J are TRBV27 and TRBJ1-5, with D possibly TRBD1 on 5 matching bases. CDR3 length: 16 residues. Deletions cut 7 bases from V and 4 bases from J, with 20 bases between. Germline values: CDR1 MNHEY, CDR2 SMNVEV (reference sequence). The CDR3 here is CASTPTAAGFNQPQHF. In nucleotides, the CDR3 is TGTGCCAGCACCCCCACTGCGGCAGGGTTTAATCAGCCCCAGCATTTT.

This chain uses TRBV30 with TRBJ2-6; D is possibly TRBD2 (5 bases). Trimming removed 5 bases from V and 0 bases from J, with 14 bases in between. Germline CDR1 and CDR2: GTSNPN and SVGIG (reference sequence). The CDR3 is made up of 16 amino acids. The CDR3 coding sequence is TGTGCCTGGGACGCCCCGGCGGGCTCTGGGGCCAACGTCCTGACTTTC. It translates to CAWDAPAGSGANVLTF.

This chain's CDR3 is CASSRRWDKKSNIQYF. CDR3 coding DNA: TGCGCCAGCAGCCGAAGGTGGGACAAAAAATCAAACATTCAGTACTTC. The chain employs TRBV4-3 and TRBJ2-4; TRBD1 is a possible D gene (6 bases). The V end was cut by 4 bases, the J end by 6 bases, with 19 bases between. The CDR3 has 16 amino acids. Germline loops: CDR1 LGHNA, CDR2 YSLEER.

The genes are TRBV7-9 and TRBJ2-7; 11 bases map to TRBD2. The CDR3 runs to 14 residues. Unmatched junction bases numbered 4, after V lost 5 bases and J lost 4 bases. Germline values: CDR1 SEHNR, CDR2 FQNEAQ (reference sequence). CDR3 DNA sequence: TGTGCCAGCAGCCCGTTAGCGGGAGGGTACGAGCAGTACTTC. Translation: CASSPLAGGYEQYF.

The V gene is TRBV9, the J gene TRBJ1-4; 9 positions agree with TRBD1. CDR1 and CDR2 from the germline V gene are SGDLS and YYNGEE. Trimming took 0 bases from V and 8 from J; bases not matched to a gene: 2. The CDR3 loop spans 14 amino acids. This chain's CDR3 is CASSVGTGAEKLFF. CDR3 bases: TGTGCCAGCAGCGTAGGGACAGGGGCCGAAAAACTGTTTTTT.

This clone was seen a single time. The chain is built from TRBV11-3 and TRBJ2-5; the D gene is possibly TRBD2 (6 bases). Germline-derived CDR1 and CDR2 are SGHNT and YENEEA. The CDR3 sequence is 17 residues long. V lost 5 bases, J lost 3 bases, and 22 bases lay in between. CDR3 sequence (DNA): TGTGCCAGCAGCCCGGGATGGCGGAGGGGCGATGAAGAGACCCAGTACTTC. Encoded protein: CASSPGWRRGDEETQYF.

The rearrangement links TRBV2 to TRBJ1-1, with a tentative D call TRBD1 (6 bases). The V end lost 5 bases, the J end lost 0 bases, and 13 bases lay between the germline ends. From germline, CDR1 is SNHLY and CDR2 FYNNEI. The CDR3 loop spans 15 amino acids. The CDR3 spells CASSKGRTVNTEAFF. In DNA, the CDR3 is TGTGCCAGCAGTAAAGGTCGGACAGTGAACACTGAAGCTTTCTTT.

This rearrangement joins TRBV5-1 to TRBJ1-1; TRBD1 is a possible D gene (5 bases). The CDR3 spans 14 residues. Germline-derived CDR1 and CDR2 are SGHRS and YFSETQ. The germline V and J ends were trimmed by 3 bases and 1 base, with 10 bases remaining between them. The CDR3 coding sequence is TGCGCCAGCAGCTCAGGGCTGGGGAACACTGAAGCTTTCTTT. Amino acid sequence: CASSSGLGNTEAFF. Complete variable domain (other parts from reference TRBV5-1 and TRBJ1-1): KAGVTQTPRYLIKTRGQQVTLSCSPISGHRSVSWYQQTPGQGLQFLFEYFSETQRNKGNFPGRFSGRQFSNSRSEMNVSTLELGDSALYLCASSSGLGNTEAFFGQGTRLTVV.

The rearrangement links TRBV4-3 to TRBJ1-1; D is ambiguous. The V end lost 4 bases, the J end lost 2 bases, and 8 bases lay between the germline ends. There are 13 residues in the CDR3. CDR1 is LGHNA, CDR2 YSLEER, per germline. The CDR3 spells CASSPLINTEAFF. The CDR3 region has the DNA TGCGCCAGCAGCCCTCTTATAAACACTGAAGCTTTCTTT.

The CDR3 sequence is CASSLVGTSPSNEQFF. CDR3 coding DNA: TGTGCCAGCAGCTTAGTTGGGACTAGTCCGAGCAATGAGCAGTTCTTC. The V and J genes are TRBV13 and TRBJ2-1, with 8 bases lining up with TRBD2. The CDR3 contains 16 residues. The ends lost 1 base at V and 6 bases at J; junction bases unmatched: 8. CDR1 is PRHDT, CDR2 FYEKMQ, per germline (reference sequence).

This clone was counted a single time. This rearrangement joins TRBV5-1 to TRBJ2-1, with D possibly TRBD1 on 5 matching bases. CDR1 SGHRS and CDR2 YFSETQ come from the germline V gene. V gave up 0 bases and J gave up 2 bases, with 9 bases separating them. This CDR3 comprises 15 residues. CDR3 nucleotide sequence: TGCGCCAGCAGCTTGGAGCCAGGGACCTACAATGAGCAGTTCTTC. Translating gives CASSLEPGTYNEQFF. The variable domain in full, with the rest retrieved from reference TRBV5-1 and TRBJ2-1, is KAGVTQTPRYLIKTRGQQVTLSCSPISGHRSVSWYQQTPGQGLQFLFEYFSETQRNKGNFPGRFSGRQFSNSRSEMNVSTLELGDSALYLCASSLEPGTYNEQFFGPGTRLTVL.

The CDR3 loop reads CASSDDWAGQPQHF. The CDR3 DNA follows: TGTGCCAGCAGTGACGATTGGGCGGGACAGCCCCAGCATTTT. V and J are TRBV6-4 and TRBJ1-5; D not resolved. Looked up from germline, CDR1 is MRHNA and CDR2 is SNTAGT. The CDR3 is made up of 14 amino acids. V gave up 2 bases and J gave up 7 bases, with 12 bases separating them.

This sequence joins TRBV18 and TRBJ2-7; D might be TRBD1 (5 bases). V was cut by 2 bases and J by 7 bases, with 12 bases left in between. CDR1 and CDR2 from the germline V gene are KGHSH and LQKENI. The CDR3 extends over 13 amino acids. This CDR3 is CASSPSDTPEQYF. The DNA of the CDR3 is TGTGCCAGCTCACCATCGGACACCCCAGAGCAGTACTTC.

This clone was observed a single time. This chain connects TRBV28 to TRBJ1-1; TRBD1 aligns across 9 bases. From germline, CDR1 is MDHEN and CDR2 SYDVKM. The CDR3 contains 17 residues. J was trimmed by 4 bases and V by 5 bases; bases with no gene match: 14. Here the CDR3 reads CASSQQTGGLISTEAFF. As DNA, the CDR3 is TGTGCCAGCAGTCAACAAACAGGGGGCCTAATCAGCACTGAAGCTTTCTTT. Combining the CDR3 with reference TRBV28 and TRBJ1-1 gives the whole variable domain DVKVTQSSRYLVKRTGEKVFLECVQDMDHENMFWYRQDPGLGLRLIYFSYDVKMKEKGDIPEGYSVSREKKERFSLILESASTNQTSMYLCASSQQTGGLISTEAFFGQGTRLTVV.

The table lists this clone with a count of one. V is TRBV4-2 and J is TRBJ2-3; 9 bases match TRBD1. Germline CDR1 is LGHNA and CDR2 is YNFKEQ. The CDR3 contains 15 residues. V lost 1 base and J lost 2; bases outside the gene matches: 1. The CDR3 DNA is TGTGCCAGCAGCCAAGGGACAGGGGACACAGATACGCAGTATTTT. Residues: CASSQGTGDTDTQYF.

The V call is TRBV5-1, the J call TRBJ2-2, with TRBD1 identical over 9 bases. The germline V gene has CDR1 SGHRS and CDR2 YFSETQ. This CDR3 spans 20 amino acids. V shed 2 bases, J shed 0 bases, and the junction held 14 bases outside the gene matches. The CDR3 DNA follows: TGCGCCAGCAGCTTTCGCCCTATCGCCGGGACAGGGACGAACACCGGGGAGCTGTTTTTT. Translation gives CASSFRPIAGTGTNTGELFF. The full variable domain, its missing parts supplied by reference TRBV5-1 and TRBJ2-2, is KAGVTQTPRYLIKTRGQQVTLSCSPISGHRSVSWYQQTPGQGLQFLFEYFSETQRNKGNFPGRFSGRQFSNSRSEMNVSTLELGDSALYLCASSFRPIAGTGTNTGELFFGEGSRLTVL.

This chain uses TRBV5-4 with TRBJ2-7; 10 nucleotides match TRBD1. There are 15 residues in the CDR3. V lost 0 bases and J lost 3; bases outside the gene matches: 3. In germline, CDR1 is SGHNT, CDR2 YYREEE (reference sequence). CDR3 coding DNA: TGTGCCAGCAGCTTGGCGGGACAGGGGCTCTACGAGCAGTACTTC. Its translation: CASSLAGQGLYEQYF.

This sequence joins TRBV9 and TRBJ2-1; 9 bases agree with TRBD1. Germline trimming cut 8 bases from V and 12 bases from J; bases unmatched to any gene: 15. Germline V gives CDR1 SGDLS, CDR2 YYNGEE. The CDR3 has 14 amino acids. The CDR3 nucleotides are TGTGCCAGTGGACAGGGGAGGTGGGTAGACGGGCAGTTCTTC. Residues: CASGQGRWVDGQFF.

The genes are TRBV4-1 and TRBJ1-5, with 7 bases identical to TRBD1. The CDR3 consists of 18 residues. V shed 6 bases, J shed 1 base, and the junction held 15 bases outside the gene matches. Germline V CDR1 and CDR2: MGHRA, YSYEKL. CDR3 coding DNA: TGCGCCAGCAGTGACACGACAGGGCAGGTACTGAGCAATCAGCCCCAGCATTTT. Its protein product is CASSDTTGQVLSNQPQHF.

The rearrangement links TRBV30 to TRBJ1-2; tentative D call: TRBD1 (6 bases). Trimming pared 0 bases from V and 8 bases from J, leaving 16 bases between. Germline V gives CDR1 GTSNPN, CDR2 SVGIG (reference sequence). The CDR3 is made up of 14 amino acids. The CDR3 reads CAWSVSGHPEGYTF. CDR3 bases: TGTGCCTGGAGTGTATCGGGACACCCTGAGGGCTACACCTTC.

This chain uses TRBV6-4 with TRBJ2-1; 7 positions match TRBD2. The CDR3 spans 16 residues. Germline CDR1 is MRHNA and CDR2 is SNTAGT. The trim removed 4 bases at V and 3 bases at J, leaving 9 bases unmatched. The CDR3 loop is CASSASSSGDYNEQFF. The CDR3 coding sequence is TGTGCCAGCAGTGCCTCCTCTAGCGGAGACTACAATGAGCAGTTCTTC.

This clone was seen only once. The gene calls are TRBV6-6 and TRBJ2-5; 13 bases align to TRBD2. CDR1 MNHNY and CDR2 SVGAGI come from the germline V gene (reference sequence). Germline trimming cut 4 bases from V and 5 bases from J; bases unmatched to any gene: 4. The CDR3 totals 15 residues. The CDR3 sequence: CASSWGLAGTETQYF. CDR3 nucleotides: TGTGCCAGCAGTTGGGGACTAGCGGGAACGGAGACCCAGTACTTC.

This clone appeared once. The chain joins TRBV10-3 to TRBJ2-7; 12 bases fit TRBD2. This CDR3 has 16 amino acids. Germline V gives CDR1 ENHRY, CDR2 SYGVKD. Losses at the gene ends were 5 bases for V and 0 bases for J; bases not matched to a gene: 5. The CDR3 sequence: CAISPGTSGSSYEQYF. CDR3 DNA sequence: TGTGCCATCAGTCCCGGGACTAGCGGGTCCTCCTACGAGCAGTACTTC.